This TCR beta chain is drawn from a study of spatial heterogeneity in lung cancer. This clonotype is deemed medium-sized (0.01 to 0.1%). Its matching antigen is unknown. Study observations and caveats: Expanded tumor TCRs that were ubiquitous appeared in blood more at resection than follow-up.

CDR3 length: 13 residues. Germline lookup yields CDR1 ENHRY and CDR2 SYGVKD. The V end was cut by 6 bases, the J end by 1 base, with 9 bases between. As for time point: blood at routine non-recurrence follow-up after resection. TCRdb re-called the 5' RACE reads with MiXCR, one entry per CDR3 protein. The top ten hold approximately 17% of the sample, which has around 44,000 distinct CDR3 sequences, roughly a tenth seen once. The specimen comprised PBMCs, sampled at follow-up. The V call is TRBV10-3, the J call TRBJ1-1, with a weak D call TRBD1 (6 bases). This clonotype was obtained from a female donor with early-stage non-small cell lung cancer. In nucleotides, the CDR3 is TGTGCCATCAGCTTACAGGGGAACACTGAAGCTTTCTTT. Translation: CAISLQGNTEAFF.